This entry lists 14 T cell receptor beta chains sequenced from one sample in a study of T cell responses to AZD1222 COVID-19 vaccine. Profiling relied on immunoSEQ multiplex PCR, and the TCRdb table lists in-frame clones only, not all of them. Of approximately 130,000 clones listed, roughly 85% are singletons. The source material was peripheral blood, sampled 28 days after the second dose of the MenACWY control vaccine. These receptors were obtained from an adult who received the MenACWY meningococcal vaccine as a control.

This rearrangement joins TRBV2 to TRBJ1-1; TRBD1 is a possible D gene (6 bases). The CDR3 spans 15 residues. Germline V gene data show CDR1 as SNHLY and CDR2 as FYNNEI. Between the trimmed V and J ends, which lost 5 bases and 1 base, there was a span of 14 bases. CDR3 DNA: TGTGCCAGCAGTCCCCAACCAGGGGAGAACACTGAAGCTTTCTTT. Residues: CASSPQPGENTEAFF.

J is TRBJ1-4 and V is TRBV5-6; tentative D call: TRBD1 (5 bases). Germline loops: CDR1 SGHDT, CDR2 YYEEEE. The V end was cut by 4 bases, the J end by 8 bases, with 21 bases between. CDR3 length: 16 amino acids. The CDR3 is CASSLASQAPLEKLFF. CDR3 coding DNA: TGTGCCAGCAGCCTCGCTTCACAGGCCCCTTTGGAAAAACTGTTTTTT.

V and J are TRBV21-1 and TRBJ2-7; the table calls TRBD1, which could not be checked here. TRBV21-1 is reported as a pseudogene. The CDR3 is made up of 12 amino acids. The CDR3 DNA is TGTGCCAGCAGCAGGGGCGCGTACGAGCAGTACGTC. Amino acids: CASSRGAYEQYV.

The CDR3 DNA sequence: TGTGCCATCAGTGATCCCATCCAGGGGGGCGGAGGACAGCCCCAGCATTTT. Translated, it gives CAISDPIQGGGGQPQHF. This chain links TRBV10-3 with TRBJ1-5, with 7 bases aligning to TRBD1. V shed 3 bases, J shed 7 bases, and the junction held 15 bases outside the gene matches. CDR1 is ENHRY and CDR2 is SYGVKD in the germline V gene. This CDR3 comprises 17 residues.

The chain is built from TRBV29-1 and TRBJ2-1; maybe TRBD1 (6 bases). The V end lost 8 bases, the J end lost 7 bases, and 12 bases lay between the germline ends. This CDR3 is 11 amino acids long. The germline CDR1 and CDR2 sequences are SQVTM and ANQGSEA. The DNA of the CDR3 is TGCAGCTGGGGGCGGGCGAATGAGCAGTTCTTC. Its translation: CSWGRANEQFF.

The CDR3 sequence is CASSLGAGGAFF. CDR3 sequence (DNA): TGTGCCAGCAGCTTAGGGGCAGGGGGCGCTTTCTTT. The chain has TRBV7-9 and TRBJ1-1, with TRBD1 matching 8 bases. The CDR3 is 12 amino acids. Germline CDR1 is SEHNR and CDR2 is FQNEAQ (reference sequence). V shed 1 base, J shed 11 bases, and the junction held 3 bases outside the gene matches.

The rearrangement joins TRBV5-1 to TRBJ1-1; D possibly corresponds to TRBD1 (6 bases). The germline gives CDR1 SGHRS, CDR2 YFSETQ. Trimming stripped 0 bases from V and 6 bases from J, with 12 bases between. The CDR3 runs to 14 residues. The DNA of the CDR3 is TGCGCCAGCAGCTTGGTTGCGACAGGCCCTGAAGCTTTCTTT. Translation gives CASSLVATGPEAFF. Full variable domain (rest looked up from reference TRBV5-1 and TRBJ1-1): KAGVTQTPRYLIKTRGQQVTLSCSPISGHRSVSWYQQTPGQGLQFLFEYFSETQRNKGNFPGRFSGRQFSNSRSEMNVSTLELGDSALYLCASSLVATGPEAFFGQGTRLTVV.

The chain has TRBV5-1 and TRBJ2-2; 7 bases fit TRBD2. Trimming took 4 bases from V and 3 from J; bases not matched to a gene: 3. The CDR3 totals 14 residues. The germline V gene has CDR1 SGHRS and CDR2 YFSETQ. The CDR3 coding sequence is TGCGCCAGCAGCATTGGGGGGGACACCGGGGAGCTGTTTTTT. Amino acid sequence: CASSIGGDTGELFF.

The V and J genes are TRBV2 and TRBJ2-5; TRBD2 matches at 10 bases. V shed 3 bases and J 2 bases; nucleotides not matched to a gene: 9. This CDR3 spans 17 amino acids. The germline CDR1 and CDR2 sequences are SNHLY and FYNNEI. CDR3 amino acids: CASSDIVLAGDQETQYF. The CDR3 DNA is TGTGCCAGCAGTGATATCGTCCTAGCGGGGGATCAAGAGACCCAGTACTTC.

The chain carries TRBV18 and TRBJ1-1; D gene unclear. The CDR3 sequence is 12 residues long. The V end was cut by 1 base, the J end by 11 bases, with 11 bases between. Germline CDR1 and CDR2: KGHSH and LQKENI. The CDR3, as DNA: TGTGCCAGCTCACCACGAGGGCTTGATGCTTTCTTT. It encodes CASSPRGLDAFF.

In DNA, the CDR3 is TGCGCCAGCAGCTTGTGGGACAGCCTGGAAGGCTACACCTTC. Translated: CASSLWDSLEGYTF. The J gene is TRBJ1-2, the V gene TRBV5-1, with 7 bases that match TRBD1. CDR1 SGHRS and CDR2 YFSETQ come from the germline V gene. This CDR3 is built from 14 residues. V trimming: 1 base; J trimming: 8 bases; junction bases outside the gene matches: 8.

The chain employs TRBV28 and TRBJ1-1, with 9 bases fitting TRBD1. CDR1 is MDHEN and CDR2 is SYDVKM in the germline V gene. V shed 5 bases, J shed 1 base, and the junction held 5 bases outside the gene matches. The CDR3 extends over 15 amino acids. CDR3 loop: CASSIQGARNTEAFF. CDR3 nucleotide sequence: TGTGCCAGCAGTATACAGGGGGCAAGGAACACTGAAGCTTTCTTT.

The chain recombines TRBV11-2 with TRBJ2-1; 14 positions agree with TRBD2. Losses at the gene ends were 0 bases for V and 1 base for J; bases not matched to a gene: 2. This CDR3 region has 18 residues. Germline V CDR1 and CDR2: SGHAT, FQNNGV. The DNA for the CDR3 is TGTGCCAGCAGCTTAGAGACTAGCGGGGGGGAATCCTACAATGAGCAGTTCTTC. Its protein is CASSLETSGGESYNEQFF. Supplemented by reference TRBV11-2 and TRBJ2-1, the full variable domain reads EAGVAQSPRYKIIEKRQSVAFWCNPISGHATLYWYQQILGQGPKLLIQFQNNGVVDDSQLPKDRFSAERLKGVDSTLKIQPAKLEDSAVYLCASSLETSGGESYNEQFFGPGTRLTVL.

For this clone: This specimen includes other DNA sequences encoding the same CDR3. The V call is TRBV9, the J call TRBJ1-5, with D perhaps matching TRBD1 (5 bases). Germline assignment: CDR1 SGDLS and CDR2 YYNGEE. V lost 3 bases, J lost 1 base, and 8 bases lay in between. This CDR3 region has 14 residues. The CDR3 reads CASSEAGSNQPQHF. As DNA, the CDR3 is TGTGCCAGCAGCGAAGCAGGGAGCAATCAGCCCCAGCATTTT.